This T cell receptor beta chain comes out of a study of cytomegalovirus exposure and HLA in healthy donors. Germline assignment: CDR1 SGDLS and CDR2 YYNGEE. V lost 0 bases, J lost 4 bases, and 13 bases lay in between. The length of the CDR3 is 15 residues. There were likely unrecorded immune exposures, though donors were nominally healthy when sampled. Study results and caveats: Most TCR sequences were rare, but some public TCRs occurred in many donors. In an earlier analysis, about 87% or about 30%: the productive usage of most TCR beta V segments.

This clone was seen more than once but under ten times. The target antigen is unknown. With 60 Vbeta and 13 Jbeta primers, the PCR was carried out. Here immunoSEQ multiplex PCR was the method, and the copy in TCRdb shows in-frame clones only, minus some. The sample carries 200,000 or so clones, 82% recorded once. This receptor was taken from a woman between 18 and 29 years old in good health and CMV-seronegative. The sample comprised PBMCs. The chain recombines TRBV9 with TRBJ2-5; D is perhaps TRBD1 (6 bases). The CDR3 protein is CASSVVGGNPETQYF. DNA for the CDR3: TGTGCCAGCAGCGTAGTAGGGGGAAACCCAGAGACCCAGTACTTC.